A selection of T cell receptor beta chains follows, all from one sample in a study of T cell responses to AZD1222 COVID-19 vaccine. Clones were read by immunoSEQ multiplex PCR, and TCRdb kept only the in-frame ones, dropping some. The sample includes about 120,000 clones, around 87% of them seen just once. The source material was peripheral blood, sampled 28 days after the second AZD1222 dose. The receptors were sampled from an adult who received the AZD1222 COVID-19 vaccine. Both conserved end residues are part of each CDR3. Each record gives: V gene, clone size, D gene, J gene, CDR3 protein, CDR3 DNA. A D gene is named only where the DNA matches it firmly. The size of a clone is reported for some rows only, either as once, few or many, or as a class for expanded clones.

v_gene: TRBV30
abundance: .
d_gene: TRBD2
j_gene: TRBJ2-7
CDR3aa: CAWSMVAGGGGEQYF
CDR3nt: TGTGCCTGGAGTATGGTTGCCGGCGGGGGTGGCGAGCAGTACTTC

v_gene: TRBV18
abundance: once
d_gene: .
j_gene: TRBJ1-2
CDR3aa: CASSPGRGYGYTF
CDR3nt: TGTGCCAGCTCACCAGGGAGGGGATATGGCTACACCTTC

v_gene: TRBV10-3
abundance: .
d_gene: .
j_gene: TRBJ2-1
CDR3aa: CAISESNEQFF
CDR3nt: TGTGCCATCAGTGAGTCTAATGAGCAGTTCTTC

v_gene: TRBV5-1
abundance: .
d_gene: .
j_gene: TRBJ1-1
CDR3aa: CASSLRAGVNTEAFF
CDR3nt: TGCGCCAGCAGCTTGCGTGCCGGGGTGAACACTGAAGCTTTCTTT

v_gene: TRBV18
abundance: .
d_gene: TRBD1
j_gene: TRBJ1-1
CDR3aa: CASSLETGSNTEAFF
CDR3nt: TGTGCCAGCTCACTCGAGACAGGGTCGAACACTGAAGCTTTCTTT

v_gene: TRBV18
abundance: .
d_gene: .
j_gene: TRBJ1-1
CDR3aa: CASSPNGGAPEAFF
CDR3nt: TGTGCCAGCTCACCGAACGGGGGGGCCCCTGAAGCTTTCTTT

v_gene: TRBV12-3/TRBV12-4
abundance: .
d_gene: .
j_gene: TRBJ1-3
CDR3aa: CASSLVGTIYF
CDR3nt: TGTGCCAGCAGTTTAGTGGGGACCATATATTTT

v_gene: TRBV9
abundance: .
d_gene: .
j_gene: TRBJ1-2
CDR3aa: CASSPLDGRNYGYTF
CDR3nt: TGTGCCAGCAGCCCACTAGACGGGAGGAACTATGGCTACACCTTC

v_gene: TRBV4-3
abundance: .
d_gene: TRBD2
j_gene: TRBJ2-4
CDR3aa: CASSPRLAGRGAKNIQYF
CDR3nt: TGCGCCAGCAGCCCCCGATTAGCGGGGAGGGGGGCCAAAAACATTCAGTACTTC

v_gene: TRBV7-6
abundance: few
d_gene: TRBD2
j_gene: TRBJ2-5
CDR3aa: CASSLVTSGGETQYF
CDR3nt: TGTGCCAGCAGCTTAGTGACTAGCGGGGGTGAGACCCAGTACTTC

v_gene: TRBV6-2/TRBV6-3
abundance: .
d_gene: .
j_gene: TRBJ2-1
CDR3aa: CASSDFGIYNEQFF
CDR3nt: TGTGCCAGCAGTGACTTCGGGATTTACAATGAGCAGTTCTTC

v_gene: TRBV11-3
abundance: .
d_gene: .
j_gene: TRBJ2-1
CDR3aa: CASSLSGAYNEQFF
CDR3nt: TGTGCCAGCAGCTTATCAGGGGCCTACAATGAGCAGTTCTTC

v_gene: TRBV12-3/TRBV12-4
abundance: .
d_gene: TRBD2
j_gene: TRBJ2-1
CDR3aa: CASGMKAGLERFF
CDR3nt: TGTGCCAGCGGGATGAAAGCGGGGCTGGAGCGGTTCTTC

v_gene: TRBV2
abundance: .
d_gene: .
j_gene: TRBJ2-5
CDR3aa: CASTRGRQETQYF
CDR3nt: TGTGCCAGCACCCGGGGACGCCAAGAGACCCAGTACTTC

v_gene: TRBV7-6
abundance: .
d_gene: TRBD1
j_gene: TRBJ2-7
CDR3aa: CASSSLTGPSYEQYF
CDR3nt: TGTGCCAGCAGCTCGTTGACAGGGCCGTCCTACGAGCAGTACTTC

v_gene: TRBV24-1
abundance: .
d_gene: .
j_gene: TRBJ2-3
CDR3aa: CATSDPGRSTDTQYF
CDR3nt: TGTGCCACCAGTGATCCCGGACGTAGCACAGATACGCAGTATTTT

v_gene: TRBV5-4
abundance: .
d_gene: TRBD1
j_gene: TRBJ1-6
CDR3aa: CASSLRQGQSPLHF
CDR3nt: TGTGCCAGCAGCCTTAGACAGGGACAATCACCCCTCCACTTT

v_gene: TRBV19
abundance: .
d_gene: .
j_gene: TRBJ1-2
CDR3aa: CASSWGQGFSYTF
CDR3nt: TGTGCCAGTAGTTGGGGACAAGGGTTCAGCTACACCTTC

v_gene: TRBV2
abundance: .
d_gene: TRBD1
j_gene: TRBJ1-3
CDR3aa: CASSEARTGGAGGNTIYF
CDR3nt: TGTGCCAGCAGTGAAGCACGGACAGGGGGCGCGGGGGGAAACACCATATATTTT

v_gene: TRBV6-4
abundance: .
d_gene: .
j_gene: TRBJ2-1
CDR3aa: CASSEGGRRQFF
CDR3nt: TGTGCCAGCAGTGAGGGAGGTCGTCGACAGTTCTTC

v_gene: TRBV21-1
abundance: .
d_gene: .
j_gene: TRBJ2-2
CDR3aa: CASSKRCASFGTGELFF
CDR3nt: TGTGCCAGCAGCAAAAGGTGCGCCTCATTCGGCACCGGGGAGCTGTTTTTT

v_gene: TRBV29-1
abundance: .
d_gene: .
j_gene: TRBJ2-1
CDR3aa: CSGLRVLYNEQFF
CDR3nt: TGCAGCGGCCTCCGGGTCCTTTACAATGAGCAGTTCTTC

v_gene: TRBV29-1
abundance: once
d_gene: TRBD1
j_gene: TRBJ1-2
CDR3aa: CSAGDRVGYTF
CDR3nt: TGCAGCGCCGGAGACAGGGTTGGCTACACCTTC

v_gene: TRBV10-2
abundance: .
d_gene: TRBD1
j_gene: TRBJ1-5
CDR3aa: CASRRGTVNQPQHF
CDR3nt: TGCGCCAGCAGGAGAGGGACAGTGAATCAGCCCCAGCATTTT

v_gene: TRBV4-3
abundance: .
d_gene: .
j_gene: TRBJ2-1
CDR3aa: CASSQDNRGRFF
CDR3nt: TGCGCCAGCAGCCAAGATAACCGGGGGCGATTCTTC

v_gene: TRBV4-3
abundance: .
d_gene: .
j_gene: TRBJ1-6
CDR3aa: CASSQVQGSPLHF
CDR3nt: TGCGCCAGCAGCCAAGTCCAGGGATCACCCCTCCACTTT

v_gene: TRBV10-2
abundance: .
d_gene: .
j_gene: TRBJ1-1
CDR3aa: CASSEAGGGGVNTEAFF
CDR3nt: TGCGCCAGCAGTGAGGCGGGGGGAGGAGGGGTGAACACTGAAGCTTTCTTT

v_gene: TRBV5-6
abundance: .
d_gene: TRBD1
j_gene: TRBJ1-1
CDR3aa: CASSYDRAGRAFF
CDR3nt: TGTGCCAGCAGTTACGACAGGGCGGGGAGGGCTTTCTTT

v_gene: TRBV24-1
abundance: .
d_gene: .
j_gene: TRBJ2-5
CDR3aa: CATSAGGVETQYF
CDR3nt: TGTGCCACCAGCGCAGGTGGGGTTGAGACCCAGTACTTC

v_gene: TRBV6-5
abundance: .
d_gene: TRBD1
j_gene: TRBJ1-5
CDR3aa: CASSFGQGNQPQHF
CDR3nt: TGTGCCAGCAGCTTTGGACAGGGCAATCAGCCCCAGCATTTT

v_gene: TRBV12-3/TRBV12-4
abundance: .
d_gene: .
j_gene: TRBJ1-3
CDR3aa: CASSLNVGNTIYF
CDR3nt: TGTGCCAGCAGTTTAAACGTAGGAAACACCATATATTTT

v_gene: TRBV4-2
abundance: .
d_gene: .
j_gene: TRBJ1-3
CDR3aa: CASSQTGVNSGNTIYF
CDR3nt: TGTGCCAGCAGCCAAACGGGGGTCAACTCTGGAAACACCATATATTTT

v_gene: TRBV11-2
abundance: .
d_gene: .
j_gene: TRBJ2-4
CDR3aa: CASSSPRLSPNIQYF
CDR3nt: TGTGCCAGCAGCTCCCCCCGCCTCTCACCGAACATTCAGTACTTC

v_gene: TRBV10-3
abundance: .
d_gene: TRBD1
j_gene: TRBJ1-2
CDR3aa: CAIGAGTALYGYTF
CDR3nt: TGTGCCATAGGAGCCGGGACAGCACTTTATGGCTACACCTTC

v_gene: TRBV5-1
abundance: once
d_gene: TRBD2
j_gene: TRBJ2-7
CDR3aa: CASSGLAGGGEQYF
CDR3nt: TGCGCCAGCAGCGGGCTAGCGGGGGGAGGCGAGCAGTACTTC

v_gene: TRBV6-5
abundance: .
d_gene: .
j_gene: TRBJ1-5
CDR3aa: CASSRDGSNQPQHF
CDR3nt: TGTGCCAGCAGCCGAGACGGTAGCAATCAGCCCCAGCATTTT

v_gene: TRBV7-8
abundance: .
d_gene: TRBD1
j_gene: TRBJ1-4
CDR3aa: CASSPGQGRVWEKLFF
CDR3nt: TGTGCCAGCAGCCCAGGACAGGGGAGGGTGTGGGAAAAACTGTTTTTT

v_gene: TRBV2
abundance: few
d_gene: TRBD1
j_gene: TRBJ1-1
CDR3aa: CASRADRGNTEAFF
CDR3nt: TGTGCCAGCAGAGCGGACAGGGGGAACACTGAAGCTTTCTTT

v_gene: TRBV27
abundance: .
d_gene: .
j_gene: TRBJ1-2
CDR3aa: CASRPAAYYGYTF
CDR3nt: TGTGCCAGCAGACCTGCGGCTTACTATGGCTACACCTTC

v_gene: TRBV5-4
abundance: .
d_gene: .
j_gene: TRBJ2-3
CDR3aa: CASSSSGQRTDTQYF
CDR3nt: TGTGCCAGCAGCTCGTCTGGACAGAGGACAGATACGCAGTATTTT

v_gene: TRBV6-5
abundance: .
d_gene: TRBD1
j_gene: TRBJ1-4
CDR3aa: CATERQGATNEKLFF
CDR3nt: TGTGCCACAGAAAGACAGGGGGCAACTAATGAAAAACTGTTTTTT

v_gene: TRBV20-1
abundance: .
d_gene: .
j_gene: TRBJ2-3
CDR3aa: CSASYRDTQYF
CDR3nt: TGCAGTGCTAGTTATAGGGATACGCAGTATTTT

v_gene: TRBV7-2
abundance: .
d_gene: TRBD2
j_gene: TRBJ2-3
CDR3aa: CASSSQAGATDTQYF
CDR3nt: TGTGCCAGCAGCTCCCAAGCGGGGGCCACAGATACGCAGTATTTT

v_gene: TRBV18
abundance: .
d_gene: .
j_gene: TRBJ1-1
CDR3aa: CASSQFPDTEAFF
CDR3nt: TGTGCCAGCTCACAATTTCCAGACACTGAAGCTTTCTTT

v_gene: TRBV27
abundance: .
d_gene: .
j_gene: TRBJ2-5
CDR3aa: CAGSSILFLGTQYF
CDR3nt: TGTGCCGGCAGTTCCATTCTTTTCCTCGGGACCCAGTACTTC

v_gene: TRBV29-1
abundance: .
d_gene: .
j_gene: TRBJ2-6
CDR3aa: CSVEASLLSGANVLTF
CDR3nt: TGCAGCGTTGAAGCAAGCCTACTCTCTGGGGCCAACGTCCTGACTTTC

v_gene: TRBV7-2
abundance: .
d_gene: TRBD2
j_gene: TRBJ2-7
CDR3aa: CASSLRATGGQREQYF
CDR3nt: TGTGCCAGCAGCTTACGGGCGACGGGGGGGCAGCGCGAGCAGTACTTC

v_gene: TRBV19
abundance: .
d_gene: .
j_gene: TRBJ1-2
CDR3aa: CASSILGRTNYGYTF
CDR3nt: TGTGCCAGTAGTATATTGGGGAGAACTAACTATGGCTACACCTTC

v_gene: TRBV18
abundance: .
d_gene: TRBD1
j_gene: TRBJ1-2
CDR3aa: CASSPPTGDRYGYTF
CDR3nt: TGTGCCAGCTCACCACCGACAGGGGATCGGTATGGCTACACCTTC

v_gene: TRBV5-5
abundance: .
d_gene: .
j_gene: TRBJ1-2
CDR3aa: CASSLWGSNYGYTF
CDR3nt: TGTGCCAGCAGCTTGTGGGGTTCTAACTATGGCTACACCTTC

v_gene: TRBV12-3/TRBV12-4
abundance: .
d_gene: .
j_gene: TRBJ1-1
CDR3aa: CASSLRIEAFF
CDR3nt: TGTGCCAGCAGTTTAAGGATTGAAGCTTTCTTT

v_gene: TRBV9
abundance: .
d_gene: .
j_gene: TRBJ2-5
CDR3aa: CASSKHLPGEETQYF
CDR3nt: TGTGCCAGCAGCAAACACTTACCCGGGGAAGAGACCCAGTACTTC

v_gene: TRBV11-2
abundance: .
d_gene: TRBD2
j_gene: TRBJ2-2
CDR3aa: CASSLPSGGANTGELFF
CDR3nt: TGTGCCAGCAGCTTGCCAAGCGGGGGTGCGAACACCGGGGAGCTGTTTTTT